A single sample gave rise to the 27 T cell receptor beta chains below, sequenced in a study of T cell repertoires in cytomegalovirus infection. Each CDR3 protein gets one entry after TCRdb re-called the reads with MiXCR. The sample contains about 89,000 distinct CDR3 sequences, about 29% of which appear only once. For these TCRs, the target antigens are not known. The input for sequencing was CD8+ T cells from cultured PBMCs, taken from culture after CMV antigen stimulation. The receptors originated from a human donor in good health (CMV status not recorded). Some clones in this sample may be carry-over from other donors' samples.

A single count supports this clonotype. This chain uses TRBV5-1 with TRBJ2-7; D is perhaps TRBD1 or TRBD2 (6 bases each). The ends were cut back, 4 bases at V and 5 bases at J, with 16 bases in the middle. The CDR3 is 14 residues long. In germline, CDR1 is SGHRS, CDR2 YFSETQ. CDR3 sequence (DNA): TGCGCCAGCAGCCCGGGGGCGATTGGGGACGAGCAGTACTTC. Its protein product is CASSPGAIGDEQYF.

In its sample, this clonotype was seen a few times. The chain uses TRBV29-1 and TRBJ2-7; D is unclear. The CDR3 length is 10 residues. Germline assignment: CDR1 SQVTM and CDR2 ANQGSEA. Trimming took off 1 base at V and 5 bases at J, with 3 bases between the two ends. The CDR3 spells CSVEGNEQYF. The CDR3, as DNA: TGCAGCGTTGAAGGCAACGAGCAGTACTTC.

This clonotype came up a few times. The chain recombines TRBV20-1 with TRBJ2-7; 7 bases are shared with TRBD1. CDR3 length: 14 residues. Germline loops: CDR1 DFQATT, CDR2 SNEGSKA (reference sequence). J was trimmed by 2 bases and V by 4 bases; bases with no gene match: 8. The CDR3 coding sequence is TGCAGTGCTAACCCGGACAGGTCGCCCTACGAGCAGTACTTC. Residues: CSANPDRSPYEQYF.

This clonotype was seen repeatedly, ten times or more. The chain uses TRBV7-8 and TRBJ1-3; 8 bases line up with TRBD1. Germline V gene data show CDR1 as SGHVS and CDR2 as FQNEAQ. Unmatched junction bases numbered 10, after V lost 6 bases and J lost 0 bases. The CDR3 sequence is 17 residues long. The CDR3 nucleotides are TGTGCCAGCAGTTATGCCGGGACAGGTTTCTCTGGAAACACCATATATTTT. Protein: CASSYAGTGFSGNTIYF.

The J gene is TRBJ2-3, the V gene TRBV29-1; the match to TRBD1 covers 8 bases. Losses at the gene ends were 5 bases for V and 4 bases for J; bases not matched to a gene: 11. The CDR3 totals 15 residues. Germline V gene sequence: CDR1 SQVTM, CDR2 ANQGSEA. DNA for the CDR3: TGCAGCGTTCTGCCCCCGGACAGGGCTCCAGATACGCAGTATTTT. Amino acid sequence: CSVLPPDRAPDTQYF.

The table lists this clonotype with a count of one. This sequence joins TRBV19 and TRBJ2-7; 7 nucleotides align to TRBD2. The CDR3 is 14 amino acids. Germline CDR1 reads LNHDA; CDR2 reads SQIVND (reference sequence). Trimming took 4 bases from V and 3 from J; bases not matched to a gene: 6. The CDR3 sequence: CASSTHGTNYEQYF. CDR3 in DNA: TGTGCCAGTAGTACCCACGGGACTAACTACGAGCAGTACTTC.

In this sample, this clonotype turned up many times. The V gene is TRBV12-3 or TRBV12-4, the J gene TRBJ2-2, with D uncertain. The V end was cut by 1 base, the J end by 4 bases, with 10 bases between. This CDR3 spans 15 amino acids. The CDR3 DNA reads TGTGCCAGCAGTTTAGTGAAATCTGCCACCGGGGAGCTGTTTTTT. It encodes CASSLVKSATGELFF.

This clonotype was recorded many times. The CDR3 spells CASSEGGRSGNTIYF. Written as DNA, the CDR3 is TGTGCCAGCAGTGAGGGGGGAAGGTCTGGAAACACCATATATTTT. The V gene is TRBV12-3 or TRBV12-4, the J gene TRBJ1-3; perhaps TRBD1 as D (6 bases). This CDR3 contains 15 residues. Trimming took 5 bases from V and 1 from J, leaving 12 bases between them.

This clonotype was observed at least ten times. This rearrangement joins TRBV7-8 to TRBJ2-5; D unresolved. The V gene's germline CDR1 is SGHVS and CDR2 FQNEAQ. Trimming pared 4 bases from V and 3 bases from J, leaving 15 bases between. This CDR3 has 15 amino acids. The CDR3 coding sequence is TGTGCCAGCAGCTCGGAGTTGGGAACCGAAGAGACCCAGTACTTC. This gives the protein CASSSELGTEETQYF.

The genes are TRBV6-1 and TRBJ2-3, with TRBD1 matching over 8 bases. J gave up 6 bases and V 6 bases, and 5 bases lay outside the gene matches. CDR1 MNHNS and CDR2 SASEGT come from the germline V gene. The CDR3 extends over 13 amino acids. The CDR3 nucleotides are TGTGCCAGCAGGGAGTGGGACAGGGATACGCAGTATTTT. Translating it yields CASREWDRDTQYF.

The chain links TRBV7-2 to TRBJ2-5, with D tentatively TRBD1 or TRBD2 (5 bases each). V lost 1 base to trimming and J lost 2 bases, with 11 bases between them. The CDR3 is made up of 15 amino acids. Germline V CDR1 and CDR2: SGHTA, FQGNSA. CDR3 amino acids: CASSLVWGIQETQYF. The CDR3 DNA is TGTGCCAGCAGCTTAGTGTGGGGGATTCAAGAGACCCAGTACTTC.

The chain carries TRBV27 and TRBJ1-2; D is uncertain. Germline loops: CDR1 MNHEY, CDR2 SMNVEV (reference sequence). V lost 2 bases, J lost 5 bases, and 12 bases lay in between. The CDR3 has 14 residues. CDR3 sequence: CASSLSRLDYGYTF. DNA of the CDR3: TGTGCCAGCAGTTTAAGCAGGTTGGATTATGGCTACACCTTC.

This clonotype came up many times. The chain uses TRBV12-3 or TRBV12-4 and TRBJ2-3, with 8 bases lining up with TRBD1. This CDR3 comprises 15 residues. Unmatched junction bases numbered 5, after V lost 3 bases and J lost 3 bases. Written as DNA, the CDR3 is TGTGCCAGCAGTTTCGATCAGGGGGCTACAGATACGCAGTATTTT. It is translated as CASSFDQGATDTQYF.

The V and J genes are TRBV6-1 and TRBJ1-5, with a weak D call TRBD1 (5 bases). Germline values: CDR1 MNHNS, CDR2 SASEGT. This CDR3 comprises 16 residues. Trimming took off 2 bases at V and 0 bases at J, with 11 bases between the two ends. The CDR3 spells CASSEQGNPSNQPQHF. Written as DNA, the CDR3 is TGTGCCAGCAGTGAACAGGGCAACCCTAGCAATCAGCCCCAGCATTTT.

The CDR3 bases are TGTGCCAGCAGTGGGTCGAGGAATGGCTACACCTTC. It codes for CASSGSRNGYTF. The gene calls are TRBV2 and TRBJ1-2; no definite D call. The CDR3 sequence is 12 residues long. Germline loops: CDR1 SNHLY, CDR2 FYNNEI. Trimming stripped 4 bases from V and 6 bases from J, with 9 bases between.

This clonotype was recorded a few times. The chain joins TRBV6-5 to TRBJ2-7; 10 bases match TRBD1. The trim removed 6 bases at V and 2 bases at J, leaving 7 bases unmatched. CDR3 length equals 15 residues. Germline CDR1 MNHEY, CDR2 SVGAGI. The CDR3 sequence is CASRQDRGRAYEQYF. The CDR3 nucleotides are TGTGCCAGCAGGCAAGACAGGGGGCGTGCCTACGAGCAGTACTTC.

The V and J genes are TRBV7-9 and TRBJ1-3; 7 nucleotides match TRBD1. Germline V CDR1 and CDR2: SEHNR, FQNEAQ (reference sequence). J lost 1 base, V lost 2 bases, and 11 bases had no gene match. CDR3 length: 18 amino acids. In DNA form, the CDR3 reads TGTGCCAGCAGCTTAACTCACCAGGGGGTTGATTCTGGAAACACCATATATTTT. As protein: CASSLTHQGVDSGNTIYF.

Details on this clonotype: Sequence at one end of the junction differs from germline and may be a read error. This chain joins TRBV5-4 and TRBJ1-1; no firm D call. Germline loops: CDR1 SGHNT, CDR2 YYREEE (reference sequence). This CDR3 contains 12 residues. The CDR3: CASIKPNTEAFF. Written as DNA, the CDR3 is TGTGCCAGCATCAAACCGAACACGGAAGCTTTCTTT.

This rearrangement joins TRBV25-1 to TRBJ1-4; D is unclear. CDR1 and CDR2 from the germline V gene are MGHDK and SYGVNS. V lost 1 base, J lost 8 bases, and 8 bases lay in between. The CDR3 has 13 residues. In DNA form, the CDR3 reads TGTGCCAGCAGTGAATGGGCCGACGAAAAACTGTTTTTT. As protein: CASSEWADEKLFF.

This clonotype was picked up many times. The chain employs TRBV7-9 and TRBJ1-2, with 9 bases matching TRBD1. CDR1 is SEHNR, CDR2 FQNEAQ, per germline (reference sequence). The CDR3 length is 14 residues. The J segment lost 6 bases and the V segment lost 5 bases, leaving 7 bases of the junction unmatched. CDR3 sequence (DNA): TGTGCCAGCAGCCGCGGGACAGGGATGGATGGCTACACCTTC. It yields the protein CASSRGTGMDGYTF.

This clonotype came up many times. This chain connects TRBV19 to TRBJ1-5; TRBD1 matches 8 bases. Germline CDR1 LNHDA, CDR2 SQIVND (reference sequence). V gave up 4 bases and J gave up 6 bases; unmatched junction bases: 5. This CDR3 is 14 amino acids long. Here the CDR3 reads CASSKGQVAQPQHF. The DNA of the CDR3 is TGTGCCAGTAGTAAGGGACAGGTCGCTCAGCCCCAGCATTTT.

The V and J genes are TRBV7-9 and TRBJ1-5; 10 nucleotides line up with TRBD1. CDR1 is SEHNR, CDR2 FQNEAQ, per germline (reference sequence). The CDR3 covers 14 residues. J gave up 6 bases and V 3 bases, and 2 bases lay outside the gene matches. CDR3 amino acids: CASSFGQGVQPQHF. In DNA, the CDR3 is TGTGCCAGCAGCTTCGGACAGGGGGTTCAGCCCCAGCATTTT.

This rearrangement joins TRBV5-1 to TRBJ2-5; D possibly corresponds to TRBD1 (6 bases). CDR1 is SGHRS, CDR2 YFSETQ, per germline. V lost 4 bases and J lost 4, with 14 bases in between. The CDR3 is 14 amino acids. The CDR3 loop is CASSPAGAGETQYF. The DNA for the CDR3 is TGCGCCAGCAGCCCAGCAGGGGCAGGAGAGACCCAGTACTTC. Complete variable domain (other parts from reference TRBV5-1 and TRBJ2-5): KAGVTQTPRYLIKTRGQQVTLSCSPISGHRSVSWYQQTPGQGLQFLFEYFSETQRNKGNFPGRFSGRQFSNSRSEMNVSTLELGDSALYLCASSPAGAGETQYFGPGTRLLVL.

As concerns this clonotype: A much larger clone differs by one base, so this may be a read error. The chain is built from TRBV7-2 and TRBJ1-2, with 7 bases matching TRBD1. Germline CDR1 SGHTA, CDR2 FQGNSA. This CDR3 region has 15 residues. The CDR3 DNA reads TGTGCCAGCAGCACCTGGGACAGTTGGGACTATGTCTACACCTTC. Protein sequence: CASSTWDSWDYVYTF. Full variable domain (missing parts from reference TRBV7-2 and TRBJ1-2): GAGVSQSPSNKVTEKGKDVELRCDPISGHTALYWYRQSLGQGLEFLIYFQGNSAPDKSGLPSDRFSAERTGGSVSTLTIQRTQQEDSAVYLCASSTWDSWDYVYTFGSGTRLTVV.

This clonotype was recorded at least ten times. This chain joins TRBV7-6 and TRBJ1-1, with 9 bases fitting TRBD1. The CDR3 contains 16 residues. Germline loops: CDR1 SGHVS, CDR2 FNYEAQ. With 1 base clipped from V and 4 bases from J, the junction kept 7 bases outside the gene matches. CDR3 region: CASSLGSQGAVTEAFF. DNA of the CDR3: TGTGCCAGCAGCTTAGGTTCACAGGGGGCAGTCACTGAAGCTTTCTTT.

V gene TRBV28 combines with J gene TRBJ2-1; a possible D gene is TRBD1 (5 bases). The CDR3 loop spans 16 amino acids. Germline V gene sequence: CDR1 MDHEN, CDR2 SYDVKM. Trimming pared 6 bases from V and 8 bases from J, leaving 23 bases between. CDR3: CASRRDSLSMSDEQFF. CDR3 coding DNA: TGTGCCAGCAGACGAGACAGTTTATCGATGAGCGATGAGCAGTTCTTC.

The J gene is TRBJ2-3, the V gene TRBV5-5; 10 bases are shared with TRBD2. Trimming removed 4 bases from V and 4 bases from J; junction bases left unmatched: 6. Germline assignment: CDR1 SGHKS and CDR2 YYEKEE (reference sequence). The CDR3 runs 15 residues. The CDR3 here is CASSRSGGAADTQYF. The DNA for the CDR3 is TGTGCCAGCAGCCGGAGCGGGGGGGCTGCAGATACGCAGTATTTT.